This TCR beta chain was obtained from a study of T cell clones after liver transplantation. Here immunoSEQ multiplex PCR was the method, and the copy in TCRdb shows in-frame clones only, minus some. The table records roughly 56,000 clones, approximately 71% of them present only once. CDR3 length equals 15 residues. Germline loops: CDR1 SQVTM, CDR2 ANQGSEA. With 6 bases clipped from V and 0 bases from J, the junction kept 8 bases outside the gene matches. The chain has TRBV29-1 and TRBJ1-3, with 7 positions matching TRBD1. Here the sequenced sample was CD4+ T cells from blood, taken 52 to 60 months after liver transplant. The TCR comes from a human patient who received a liver transplant. The graft donor may be the source of some T cells. The CDR3 is CSVAVGQNSGNTIYF. In DNA form, the CDR3 reads TGCAGCGTGGCCGTGGGACAGAACTCTGGAAACACCATATATTTT.